This T cell receptor beta chain was captured by sequencing in a study of CD8 T cells in Susac syndrome. Study results and limitations: That the number of individuals in its TCR sequencing and HLA analysis was relatively small was acknowledged by the study.

An amount of RNA that ranged from roughly 0.5 to 1 ug was reverse transcribed with random hexamers. Each CDR3 protein is one row after TCRdb ran MiXCR on the immunoSEQ multiplex PCR reads. This table holds over 100,000 distinct CDR3 sequences, about 95% found once. The CDR3 length is 13 residues. Per the germline V gene, CDR1 is KGHDR and CDR2 is SFDVKD. V lost 7 bases and J 8 bases, leaving 14 bases between the germline ends. The sequenced target, TCR beta, came from blood CD8+ and CD4+ T cells. Healthy donors, matched for age and sex, constituted the control group. About this clonotype itself: Antigen specificity is unknown.

The sample taken for sequencing was CD4+ T cells from PBMCs. This clonotype was sampled from a human donor in good health. This sequence joins TRBV24-1 and TRBJ2-1; tentatively, D is TRBD1 or TRBD2 (5 bases each). The CDR3 DNA is TGTGCCACCAGGTCCGGGGCCTCCGATGAGCAGTTCTTC. This translates into CATRSGASDEQFF.